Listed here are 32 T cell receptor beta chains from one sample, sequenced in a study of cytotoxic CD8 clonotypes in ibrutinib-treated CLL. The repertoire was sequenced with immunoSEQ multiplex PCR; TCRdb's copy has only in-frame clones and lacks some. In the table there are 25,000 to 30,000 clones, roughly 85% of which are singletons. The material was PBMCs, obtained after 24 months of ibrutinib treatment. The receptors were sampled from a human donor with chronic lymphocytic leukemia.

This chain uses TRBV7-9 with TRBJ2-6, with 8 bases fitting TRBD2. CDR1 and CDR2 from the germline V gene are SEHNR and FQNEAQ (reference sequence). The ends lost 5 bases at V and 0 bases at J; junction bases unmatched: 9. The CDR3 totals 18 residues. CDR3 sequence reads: CASSRPPTSDSGANVLTF. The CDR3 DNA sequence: TGTGCCAGCAGCCGCCCCCCGACTAGCGACTCTGGGGCCAACGTCCTGACTTTC.

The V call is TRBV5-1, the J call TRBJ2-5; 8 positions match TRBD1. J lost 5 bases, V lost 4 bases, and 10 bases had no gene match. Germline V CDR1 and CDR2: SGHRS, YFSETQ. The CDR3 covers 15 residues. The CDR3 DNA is TGCGCCAGCAGCCGGCTACAGGGGGGATGGGAGACCCAGTACTTC. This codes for CASSRLQGGWETQYF.

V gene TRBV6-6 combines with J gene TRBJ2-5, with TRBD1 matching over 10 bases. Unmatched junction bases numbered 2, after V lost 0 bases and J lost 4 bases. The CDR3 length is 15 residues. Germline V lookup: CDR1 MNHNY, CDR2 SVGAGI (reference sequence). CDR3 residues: CASSYSRTGGETQYF. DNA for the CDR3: TGTGCCAGCAGTTACTCACGGACAGGGGGAGAGACCCAGTACTTC.

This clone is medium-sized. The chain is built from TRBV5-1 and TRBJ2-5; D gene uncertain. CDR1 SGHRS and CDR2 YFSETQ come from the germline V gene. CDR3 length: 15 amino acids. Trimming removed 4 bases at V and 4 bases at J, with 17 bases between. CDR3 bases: TGCGCCAGCAGCCTCCGGGCCCCCTTAAGAGAGACCCAGTACTTC. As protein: CASSLRAPLRETQYF.

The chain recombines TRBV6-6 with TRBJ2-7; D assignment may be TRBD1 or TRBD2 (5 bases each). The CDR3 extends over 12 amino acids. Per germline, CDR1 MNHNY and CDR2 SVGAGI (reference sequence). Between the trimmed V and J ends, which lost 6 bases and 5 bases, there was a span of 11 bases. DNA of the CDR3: TGTGCCAGCAGGGGGGATGGCGACGAGCAGTACTTC. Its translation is CASRGDGDEQYF.

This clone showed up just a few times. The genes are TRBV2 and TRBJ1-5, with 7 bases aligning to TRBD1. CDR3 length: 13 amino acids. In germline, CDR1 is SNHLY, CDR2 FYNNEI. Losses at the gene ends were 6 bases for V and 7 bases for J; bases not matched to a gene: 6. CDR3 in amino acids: CASRKQGSQPQHF. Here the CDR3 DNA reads TGTGCCAGCAGGAAACAGGGGTCACAGCCCCAGCATTTT.

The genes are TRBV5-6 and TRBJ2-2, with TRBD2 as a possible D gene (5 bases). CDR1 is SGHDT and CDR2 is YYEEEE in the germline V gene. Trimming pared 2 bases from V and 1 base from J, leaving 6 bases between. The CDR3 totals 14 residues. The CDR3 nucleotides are TGTGCCAGCAGCTTAGGAGGGAACACCGGGGAGCTGTTTTTT. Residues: CASSLGGNTGELFF.

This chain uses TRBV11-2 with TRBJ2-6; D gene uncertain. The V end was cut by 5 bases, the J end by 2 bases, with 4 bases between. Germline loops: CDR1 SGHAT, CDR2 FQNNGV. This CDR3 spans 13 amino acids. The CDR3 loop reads CASSPTGANVLTF. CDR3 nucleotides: TGTGCCAGCAGCCCGACTGGGGCCAACGTCCTGACTTTC.

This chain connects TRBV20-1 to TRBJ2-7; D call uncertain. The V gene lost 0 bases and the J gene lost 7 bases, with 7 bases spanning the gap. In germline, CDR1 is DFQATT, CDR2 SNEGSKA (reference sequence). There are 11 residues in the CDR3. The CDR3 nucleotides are TGCAGTGCTAGAGATGGCCGAGAGCAGTACTTC. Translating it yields CSARDGREQYF.

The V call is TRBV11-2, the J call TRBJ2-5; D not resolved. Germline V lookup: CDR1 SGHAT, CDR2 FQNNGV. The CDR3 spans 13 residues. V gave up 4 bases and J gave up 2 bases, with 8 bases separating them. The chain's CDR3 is CASSSRRQETQYF. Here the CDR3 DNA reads TGTGCCAGCAGCTCCCGAAGGCAAGAGACCCAGTACTTC.

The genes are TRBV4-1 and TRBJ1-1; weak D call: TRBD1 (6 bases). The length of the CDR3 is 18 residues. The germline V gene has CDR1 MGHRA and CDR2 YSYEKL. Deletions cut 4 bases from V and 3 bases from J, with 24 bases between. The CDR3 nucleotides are TGCGCCAGCAGCCCCCCGAATCTTGGACAGAGACCGTACACTGAAGCTTTCTTT. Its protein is CASSPPNLGQRPYTEAFF.

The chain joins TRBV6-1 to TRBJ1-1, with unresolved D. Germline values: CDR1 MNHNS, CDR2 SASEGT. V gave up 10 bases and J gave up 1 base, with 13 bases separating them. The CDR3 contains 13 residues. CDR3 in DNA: TGTGCCACCCTCCCAGCACAGAACACTGAAGCTTTCTTT. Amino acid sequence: CATLPAQNTEAFF.

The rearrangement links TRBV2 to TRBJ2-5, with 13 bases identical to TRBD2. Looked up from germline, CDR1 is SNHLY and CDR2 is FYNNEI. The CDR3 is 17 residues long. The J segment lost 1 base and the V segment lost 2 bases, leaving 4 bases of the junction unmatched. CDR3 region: CASSELTSGGPQETQYF. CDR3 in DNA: TGTGCCAGCAGTGAATTGACTAGCGGGGGGCCCCAAGAGACCCAGTACTTC.

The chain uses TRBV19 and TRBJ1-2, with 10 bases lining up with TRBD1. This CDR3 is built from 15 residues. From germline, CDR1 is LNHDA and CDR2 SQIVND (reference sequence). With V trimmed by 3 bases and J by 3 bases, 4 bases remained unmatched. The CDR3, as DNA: TGTGCCAGTAGTATGGGGACAGGGGAGGACTATGGCTACACCTTC. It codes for CASSMGTGEDYGYTF.

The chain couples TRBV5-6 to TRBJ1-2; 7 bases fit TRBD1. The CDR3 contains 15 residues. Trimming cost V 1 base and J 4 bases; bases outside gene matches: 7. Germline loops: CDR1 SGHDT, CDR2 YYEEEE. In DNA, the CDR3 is TGTGCCAGCAGCTTGAGACAGGGCGGCTTCTATGGCTACACCTTC. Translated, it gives CASSLRQGGFYGYTF.

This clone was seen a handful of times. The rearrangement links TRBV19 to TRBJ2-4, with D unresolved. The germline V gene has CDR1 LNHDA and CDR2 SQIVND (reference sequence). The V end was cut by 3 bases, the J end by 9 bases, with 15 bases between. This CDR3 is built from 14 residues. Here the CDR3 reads CASSMSGSLVIQYF. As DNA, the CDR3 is TGTGCCAGTAGTATGTCCGGTTCCCTAGTCATTCAGTACTTC.

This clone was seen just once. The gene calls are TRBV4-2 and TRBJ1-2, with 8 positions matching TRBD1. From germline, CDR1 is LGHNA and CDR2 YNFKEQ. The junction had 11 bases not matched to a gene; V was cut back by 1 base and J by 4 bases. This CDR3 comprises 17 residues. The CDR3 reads CASSQADRDILRYGYTF. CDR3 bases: TGTGCCAGCAGCCAAGCGGACAGGGATATCCTACGCTATGGCTACACCTTC.

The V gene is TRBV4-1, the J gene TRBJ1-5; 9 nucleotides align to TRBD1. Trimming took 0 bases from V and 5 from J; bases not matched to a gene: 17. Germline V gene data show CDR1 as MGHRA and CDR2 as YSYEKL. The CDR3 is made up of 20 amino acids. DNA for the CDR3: TGCGCCAGCAGCCAAGATCAGAACAGGGGGCAAGCCGGAGGCTATCAGCCCCAGCATTTT. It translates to CASSQDQNRGQAGGYQPQHF.

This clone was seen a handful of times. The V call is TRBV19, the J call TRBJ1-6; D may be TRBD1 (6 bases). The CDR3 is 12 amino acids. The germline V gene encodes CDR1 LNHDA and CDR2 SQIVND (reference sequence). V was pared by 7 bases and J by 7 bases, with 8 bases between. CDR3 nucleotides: TGTGCCAGTACCACAGGGAATTCACCCCTCCACTTT. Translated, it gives CASTTGNSPLHF.

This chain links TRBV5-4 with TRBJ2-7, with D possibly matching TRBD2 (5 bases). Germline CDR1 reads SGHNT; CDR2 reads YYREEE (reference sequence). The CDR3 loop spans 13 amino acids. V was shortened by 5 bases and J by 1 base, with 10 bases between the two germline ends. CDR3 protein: CASRTDSSYEQYF. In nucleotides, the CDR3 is TGTGCCAGCAGAACGGACTCTTCCTACGAGCAGTACTTC.

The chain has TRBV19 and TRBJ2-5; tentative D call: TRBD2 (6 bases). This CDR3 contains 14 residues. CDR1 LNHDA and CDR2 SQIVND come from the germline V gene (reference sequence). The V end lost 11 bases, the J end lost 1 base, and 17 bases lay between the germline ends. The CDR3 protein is CARSQRVFQETQYF. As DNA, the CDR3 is TGTGCCCGGAGCCAGCGGGTGTTCCAAGAGACCCAGTACTTC.

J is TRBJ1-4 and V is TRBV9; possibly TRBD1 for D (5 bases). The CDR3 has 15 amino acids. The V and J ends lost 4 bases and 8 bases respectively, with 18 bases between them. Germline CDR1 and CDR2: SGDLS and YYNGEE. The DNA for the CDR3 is TGTGCCAGCAGCCCCCAAACAGGTTTGGGCGAAAAACTGTTTTTT. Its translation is CASSPQTGLGEKLFF. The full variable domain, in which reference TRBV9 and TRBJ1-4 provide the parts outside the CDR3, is DSGVTQTPKHLITATGQRVTLRCSPRSGDLSVYWYQQSLDQGLQFLIQYYNGEERAKGNILERFSAQQFPDLHSELNLSSLELGDSALYFCASSPQTGLGEKLFFGSGTQLSVL.

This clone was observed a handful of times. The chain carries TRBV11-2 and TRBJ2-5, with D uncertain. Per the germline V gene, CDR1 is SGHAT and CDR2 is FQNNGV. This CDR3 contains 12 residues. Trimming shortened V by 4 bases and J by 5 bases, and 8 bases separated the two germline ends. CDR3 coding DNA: TGTGCCAGCAGCTGGCAGTGGGAGACCCAGTACTTC. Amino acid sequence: CASSWQWETQYF.

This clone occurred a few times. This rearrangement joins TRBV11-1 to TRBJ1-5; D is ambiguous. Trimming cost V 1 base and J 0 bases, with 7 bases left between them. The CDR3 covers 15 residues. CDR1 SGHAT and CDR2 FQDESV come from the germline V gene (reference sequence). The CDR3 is CASSLGANSNQPQHF. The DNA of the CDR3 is TGTGCCAGCAGCTTAGGAGCTAATAGCAATCAGCCCCAGCATTTT.

DNA of the CDR3: TGTGCCAGCAGTTTGGATGAGCAGTTCTTC. Encoded protein: CASSLDEQFF. The chain recombines TRBV27 with TRBJ2-1; D gene unclear. Germline V gives CDR1 MNHEY, CDR2 SMNVEV (reference sequence). This CDR3 is 10 amino acids long. V shed 3 bases and J shed 8 bases, with 2 bases lying between them.

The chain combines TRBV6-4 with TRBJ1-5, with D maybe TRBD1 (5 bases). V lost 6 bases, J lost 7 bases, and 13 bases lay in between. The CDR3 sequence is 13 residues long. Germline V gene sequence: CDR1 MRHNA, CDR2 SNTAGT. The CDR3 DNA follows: TGTGCCAGCAGCGGGGACTGGGGGCAGCCCCAGCATTTT. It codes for CASSGDWGQPQHF.

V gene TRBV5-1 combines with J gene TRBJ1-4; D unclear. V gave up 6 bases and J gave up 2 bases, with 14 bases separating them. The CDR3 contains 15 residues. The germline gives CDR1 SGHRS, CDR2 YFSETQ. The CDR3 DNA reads TGCGCCAGCAAGACAACAGTGCCGACTAATGAAAAACTGTTTTTT. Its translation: CASKTTVPTNEKLFF.

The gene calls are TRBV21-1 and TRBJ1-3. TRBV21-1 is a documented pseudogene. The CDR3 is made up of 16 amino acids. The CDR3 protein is CASSKLTGAPGNTIYF. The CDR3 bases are TGTGCCAGCAGCAAATTAACGGGGGCGCCGGGAAACACCATATATTTT.

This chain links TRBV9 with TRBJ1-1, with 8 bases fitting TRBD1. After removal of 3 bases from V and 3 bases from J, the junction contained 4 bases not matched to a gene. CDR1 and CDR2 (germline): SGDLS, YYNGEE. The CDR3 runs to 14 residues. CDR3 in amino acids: CASSDDRGHTEAFF. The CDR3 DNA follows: TGTGCCAGCAGCGATGACAGGGGTCACACTGAAGCTTTCTTT.

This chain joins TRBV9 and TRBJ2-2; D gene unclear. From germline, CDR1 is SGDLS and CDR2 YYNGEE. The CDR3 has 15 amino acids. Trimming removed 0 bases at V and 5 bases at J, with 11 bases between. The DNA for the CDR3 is TGTGCCAGCAGCGTAGGGGGATCAAGGACCGGGGAGCTGTTTTTT. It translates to CASSVGGSRTGELFF.

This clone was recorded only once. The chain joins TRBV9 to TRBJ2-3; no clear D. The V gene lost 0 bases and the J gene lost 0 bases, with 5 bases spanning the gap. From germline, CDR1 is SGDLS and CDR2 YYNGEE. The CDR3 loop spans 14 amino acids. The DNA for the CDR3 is TGTGCCAGCAGCGTAGTTATTAGCACAGATACGCAGTATTTT. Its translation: CASSVVISTDTQYF.

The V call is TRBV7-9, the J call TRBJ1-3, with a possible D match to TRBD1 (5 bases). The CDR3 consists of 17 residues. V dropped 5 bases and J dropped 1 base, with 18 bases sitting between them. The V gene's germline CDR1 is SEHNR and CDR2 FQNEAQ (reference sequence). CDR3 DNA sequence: TGTGCCAGCAGCACCCGGGGGGTGGGCAGATCTGGAAACACCATATATTTT. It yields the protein CASSTRGVGRSGNTIYF.